The T cell receptor (beta chain) described here comes from a study of blood T cell repertoires in COVID-19. Sequencing was performed with immunoSEQ multiplex PCR; in TCRdb, only in-frame clones are kept and a portion is missing. Of about 200,000 clones listed, around 82% are singletons. Germline V gives CDR1 LGHNA, CDR2 YNFKEQ. This CDR3 has 18 amino acids. Trimming at V came to 3 bases and at J to 2 bases, leaving 11 bases not matched to a gene. Only one count was recorded for this clone. Allocation to cohorts depended on clinical history reported by the participants. Recovered status in Cohort 3 required two negative PCRs, clearance, or symptom resolution.

The sequencing input was PBMCs or T cells enriched from blood (not recorded which). This rearrangement joins TRBV4-2 to TRBJ2-5; 11 bases align to TRBD2. This clonotype was sampled from a middle-aged man who had recovered from COVID-19. The CDR3 DNA sequence: TGTGCCAGCAGCCATGAAATCTTAGCGGGGGGGCTACAAGAGACCCAGTACTTC. As protein: CASSHEILAGGLQETQYF.